This T cell receptor (beta chain) comes out of a study of technical replicates of blood from a handful of donors. CDR1 is SQVTM, CDR2 ANQGSEA, per germline. Unmatched junction bases numbered 5, after V lost 4 bases and J lost 3 bases. The CDR3 extends over 13 amino acids. The repertoire was sequenced with immunoSEQ multiplex PCR; TCRdb's copy has only in-frame clones and lacks some. The sample contains approximately 70,000 clones, 91% of which appear only once. Specimen: T cells isolated from PBMCs. The chain joins TRBV29-1 to TRBJ1-2; 7 bases align to TRBD1. The source of this sequence is a human donor in good health. Some clones in this sample may be carry-over from other donors' samples. CDR3 in DNA: TGCAGCGTTGGTAGGGACAGCTACTATGGCTACACCTTC. Translation: CSVGRDSYYGYTF.